Shown below are 32 T cell receptor beta chains from a single sample sequenced in a study. Treg sorting used a CD4+CD25+CD127-/low gate. TCRdb passed the 5' RACE reads through MiXCR, listing each CDR3 protein once. The table records about 9,000 distinct CDR3 sequences, about 45% of them present only once. Material for sequencing was Tregs sorted from a lymph node. These receptors were obtained from a female donor with breast cancer.

The chain employs TRBV4-1 and TRBJ2-1, with a tentative D call TRBD2 (6 bases). The length of the CDR3 is 15 residues. The germline gives CDR1 MGHRA, CDR2 YSYEKL. With 4 bases removed from V and 0 bases from J, the gap between germline ends came to 10 bases. This CDR3 reads CASSRLADSYNEQFF. The CDR3, as DNA: TGCGCCAGCAGCCGGTTAGCGGACTCCTACAATGAGCAGTTCTTC.

This clonotype has just one count. One junction end does not reproduce the germline sequence, and a read error may be involved. This rearrangement joins TRBV7-9 to TRBJ2-7; TRBD1 matches 7 bases. This CDR3 comprises 16 residues. From germline, CDR1 is SEHNR and CDR2 FQNEAQ (reference sequence). The CDR3 reads CASSLGFGQVSYEQYF. The CDR3 region has the DNA TGTGCCAGCAGCTTAGGATTTGGACAGGTCTCCTACGAGCAATACTTC.

V is TRBV4-1 and J is TRBJ2-7; TRBD1 aligns across 8 bases. This CDR3 has 14 amino acids. Looked up from germline, CDR1 is MGHRA and CDR2 is YSYEKL. V was clipped by 4 bases and J by 0 bases; unmatched bases: 2. The CDR3 DNA is TGCGCCAGCAGCCGCGACAGGGGCTCCTACGAGCAGTACTTC. This sequence encodes CASSRDRGSYEQYF.

The CDR3 nucleotides read TGTGCCAGCAGCCGAGACACTGGTGGCGGGAGGGCCCGTGGTTTAAACAATGAGCAGTTCTTC. Protein sequence: CASSRDTGGGRARGLNNEQFF. The chain uses TRBV7-9 and TRBJ2-1, with 9 bases identical to TRBD2. Trimming at V came to 5 bases and at J to 5 bases, leaving 25 bases not matched to a gene. The CDR3 runs to 21 residues. Germline CDR1 reads SEHNR; CDR2 reads FQNEAQ (reference sequence).

The gene calls are TRBV7-3 and TRBJ1-1; 8 positions match TRBD1. There are 14 residues in the CDR3. Germline V gives CDR1 SGHTA, CDR2 FQGTGA. V lost 4 bases to trimming and J lost 4 bases; unmatched junction nucleotides: 5. In DNA, the CDR3 is TGTGCCAGCAGCTCGGACAGGGACGGCACTGAAGCTTTCTTT. Protein sequence: CASSSDRDGTEAFF.

The V gene is TRBV2, the J gene TRBJ2-7; D ambiguous. The germline gives CDR1 SNHLY, CDR2 FYNNEI. With 5 bases removed from V and 4 bases from J, the gap between germline ends came to 18 bases. The CDR3 is made up of 15 amino acids. CDR3 residues: CASSISRNEDYEQYF. The DNA for the CDR3 is TGTGCCAGCAGTATATCGCGAAACGAGGATTACGAGCAGTACTTC.

This clonotype has a handful of counts. The chain has TRBV5-1 and TRBJ2-7; TRBD1 aligns across 7 bases. Germline V gene data show CDR1 as SGHRS and CDR2 as YFSETQ. CDR3 length: 16 amino acids. Trimming at V came to 3 bases and at J to 3 bases, leaving 12 bases not matched to a gene. The CDR3 is CASSYMLGTDDYEQYF. In nucleotides, the CDR3 is TGCGCCAGCAGCTACATGTTGGGGACAGACGACTACGAGCAGTACTTC.

This clonotype came up a few times. J is TRBJ1-1 and V is TRBV6-2 or TRBV6-3, with a tentative D call TRBD1 (6 bases). V lost 6 bases and J 3 bases, leaving 11 bases between the germline ends. Germline V gene sequence: CDR1 MNHEY, CDR2 SVGEGT. This CDR3 comprises 13 residues. The CDR3 nucleotides read TGTGCCAGCAGGAGACAGGCCTACACTGAAGCTTTCTTT. Translated, it gives CASRRQAYTEAFF.

This clonotype was detected only a few times. This CDR3 is CASINRVTSGASSYNEQFF. The CDR3, as DNA: TGTGCCAGCATAAACAGGGTTACTAGCGGGGCAAGCTCCTACAATGAGCAGTTCTTC. The J gene is TRBJ2-1, the V gene TRBV12-3 or TRBV12-4; TRBD2 aligns across 10 bases. V trimming: 7 bases; J trimming: 0 bases; junction bases outside the gene matches: 15. The CDR3 loop spans 19 amino acids.

The rearrangement links TRBV6-5 to TRBJ2-1; 7 nucleotides agree with TRBD1. CDR1 MNHEY and CDR2 SVGAGI come from the germline V gene. The J segment lost 1 base and the V segment lost 4 bases, leaving 13 bases of the junction unmatched. The CDR3 loop spans 18 amino acids. DNA of the CDR3: TGTGCCAGCAGTTCCCTTAACGCACAGGGGCCGTCCTACAATGAGCAGTTCTTC. This encodes CASSSLNAQGPSYNEQFF.

The chain links TRBV5-4 to TRBJ2-5; 7 bases map to TRBD2. This CDR3 is built from 12 residues. V shed 5 bases, J shed 7 bases, and the junction held 5 bases outside the gene matches. CDR1 is SGHNT and CDR2 is YYREEE in the germline V gene (reference sequence). DNA for the CDR3: TGTGCCAGCAGTCCGGGGGGTGCGACCCAGTACTTC. Protein sequence: CASSPGGATQYF.

The chain is built from TRBV5-1 and TRBJ1-2, with D possibly being TRBD1 (5 bases). Deletions cut 4 bases from V and 3 bases from J, with 13 bases between. The CDR3 loop spans 14 amino acids. Germline V gene data show CDR1 as SGHRS and CDR2 as YFSETQ. The CDR3 DNA reads as TGCGCCAGCAGCGCTGGAACAGGACACTATGGCTACACCTTC. It codes for CASSAGTGHYGYTF.

J is TRBJ1-5 and V is TRBV6-5; D gene ambiguous. The germline gives CDR1 MNHEY, CDR2 SVGAGI. The CDR3 loop spans 13 amino acids. Trimming stripped 6 bases from V and 4 bases from J, with 10 bases between. CDR3 protein: CASRAYQNQPQHF. CDR3 coding DNA: TGTGCCAGCAGAGCTTACCAAAATCAGCCCCAGCATTTT.

This clonotype turned up a few times. The rearrangement links TRBV5-6 to TRBJ1-2; D not resolved. Germline lookup yields CDR1 SGHDT and CDR2 YYEEEE. The V gene lost 6 bases and the J gene lost 4 bases, with 13 bases spanning the gap. The CDR3 contains 13 residues. For the CDR3, the DNA is TGTGCCAGCACTAGCCAGGCTACCTATGGCTACACCTTC. Translation gives CASTSQATYGYTF.

DNA for the CDR3: TGTGCCAGCAGTCCTACAGCCGCCTACGAGCAGTACTTC. Protein product: CASSPTAAYEQYF. This rearrangement joins TRBV12-3 or TRBV12-4 to TRBJ2-7; D unresolved. V was trimmed by 5 bases and J by 2 bases, leaving 10 bases between them. The CDR3 has 13 amino acids.

This clonotype occurred a few times. V gene TRBV20-1 combines with J gene TRBJ2-4, with 8 bases lining up with TRBD2. Germline V gene data show CDR1 as DFQATT and CDR2 as SNEGSKA (reference sequence). Trimming took 3 bases from V and 9 from J; bases not matched to a gene: 16. CDR3 length: 16 amino acids. CDR3 bases: TGCAGTGCTAGGGCGGTGGCTAGCGGGTCGACGGCCATTCAGTACTTC. Translated, it gives CSARAVASGSTAIQYF.

The chain employs TRBV6-5 and TRBJ2-1; D ambiguous. This CDR3 has 13 residues. The ends were cut back, 6 bases at V and 3 bases at J, with 9 bases in the middle. CDR1 is MNHEY, CDR2 SVGAGI, per germline. CDR3 sequence (DNA): TGTGCCAGCAGCTCCTCGAACTACAATGAGCAGTTCTTC. Its protein product is CASSSSNYNEQFF.

The chain is built from TRBV5-1 and TRBJ2-7, with a tentative D call TRBD1 (5 bases). CDR3 size: 15 residues. V lost 0 bases, J lost 3 bases, and 13 bases lay in between. Germline V gene lookup returns CDR1 SGHRS and CDR2 YFSETQ. CDR3: CASSLVPDKIYEQYF. The DNA for the CDR3 is TGCGCCAGCAGCTTGGTTCCGGACAAAATCTACGAGCAGTACTTC.

The V gene is TRBV4-1, the J gene TRBJ1-1; D is unclear. CDR3 length: 15 residues. Per germline, CDR1 MGHRA and CDR2 YSYEKL. Trimming left V 4 bases short and J 5 bases short, with 17 bases between. The chain's CDR3 is CASSPYSGLQTEAFF. The CDR3 coding sequence is TGCGCCAGCAGCCCCTACTCTGGGTTACAGACTGAAGCTTTCTTT.

The rearrangement joins TRBV6-5 to TRBJ2-2, with 15 bases fitting TRBD2. CDR3 length equals 17 residues. Germline CDR1 is MNHEY and CDR2 is SVGAGI. Losses at the gene ends were 6 bases for V and 9 bases for J; bases not matched to a gene: 11. This chain's CDR3 is CASRPGLAGGLGWELFF. The CDR3 DNA follows: TGTGCCAGCAGACCCGGACTAGCGGGGGGGCTTGGTTGGGAGCTGTTTTTT.

The J gene is TRBJ1-5, the V gene TRBV28, with 7 bases lining up with TRBD1. Losses at the gene ends were 6 bases for V and 4 bases for J; bases not matched to a gene: 6. Germline assignment: CDR1 MDHEN and CDR2 SYDVKM. The CDR3 consists of 14 residues. CDR3 sequence reads: CASSITGENQPQHF. The CDR3 region has the DNA TGTGCCAGCAGCATAACAGGGGAAAATCAGCCCCAGCATTTT.

This chain connects TRBV27 to TRBJ2-7; D possibly corresponds to TRBD1 (5 bases). Germline V CDR1 and CDR2: MNHEY, SMNVEV (reference sequence). The CDR3 covers 14 residues. V lost 0 bases and J 5 bases, leaving 11 bases between the germline ends. CDR3 coding DNA: TGTGCCAGCAGTTTATCCCCGCAGGGCGACGAGCAGTACTTC. Its protein product is CASSLSPQGDEQYF.

This clonotype has only a few counts. The chain has TRBV9 and TRBJ2-1, with TRBD2 matching 11 bases. Germline CDR1 SGDLS, CDR2 YYNGEE. Trimming cost V 0 bases and J 9 bases; bases outside gene matches: 5. The length of the CDR3 is 15 residues. CDR3 in amino acids: CASSVGSGGAVEQFF. The CDR3 DNA sequence: TGTGCCAGCAGCGTAGGTAGCGGGGGGGCCGTTGAGCAGTTCTTC. Drawing the rest from reference TRBV9 and TRBJ2-1, the complete variable domain is DSGVTQTPKHLITATGQRVTLRCSPRSGDLSVYWYQQSLDQGLQFLIQYYNGEERAKGNILERFSAQQFPDLHSELNLSSLELGDSALYFCASSVGSGGAVEQFFGPGTRLTVL.

The CDR3 DNA sequence: TGTGCCAGCAGGGGGGACAGCCAAGAGACCCAGTACTTC. Translation: CASRGDSQETQYF. The J gene is TRBJ2-5, the V gene TRBV2; the match to TRBD1 covers 7 bases. This CDR3 spans 13 amino acids. J was trimmed by 1 base and V by 6 bases; bases with no gene match: 2. Germline CDR1 and CDR2: SNHLY and FYNNEI.

The CDR3 sequence is CAWSVRDRGYEQYF. The CDR3 DNA follows: TGTGCCTGGAGTGTACGGGACAGGGGCTACGAGCAGTACTTC. The rearrangement uses TRBV30 and TRBJ2-7; 10 bases are shared with TRBD1. The CDR3 spans 14 residues. Germline assignment: CDR1 GTSNPN and CDR2 SVGIG (reference sequence). Trimming took 0 bases from V and 3 from J; bases not matched to a gene: 2.

This sequence joins TRBV7-3 and TRBJ2-7; D is unresolved. Germline V CDR1 and CDR2: SGHTA, FQGTGA. Trimming removed 4 bases from V and 0 bases from J, with 10 bases in between. The CDR3 consists of 14 residues. CDR3 bases: TGTGCCAGCAGCTCCTCCCCCGGCTCCTACGAGCAGTACTTC. Its protein product is CASSSSPGSYEQYF.

The genes are TRBV7-2 and TRBJ2-1; D not resolved. Trimming left V 2 bases short and J 5 bases short, with 19 bases between. This CDR3 spans 17 amino acids. Germline V gene sequence: CDR1 SGHTA, CDR2 FQGNSA. DNA of the CDR3: TGTGCCAGCAGCTTACTCCCAGTCCAGACATCGAACAATGAGCAGTTCTTC. Translation: CASSLLPVQTSNNEQFF.

The chain couples TRBV15 to TRBJ2-1; D is ambiguous. In germline, CDR1 is LNHNV, CDR2 YYDKDF (reference sequence). The CDR3 extends over 12 amino acids. Trimming cost V 1 base and J 6 bases, with 4 bases left between them. CDR3 bases: TGTGCCACCAGCAGAGGGGTCAATGAGCAGTTCTTC. Translated, it gives CATSRGVNEQFF.

This chain links TRBV15 with TRBJ1-6; D is undetermined. The ends were cut back, 0 bases at V and 9 bases at J, with 12 bases in the middle. Germline CDR1 is LNHNV and CDR2 is YYDKDF (reference sequence). CDR3 length equals 15 residues. For the CDR3, the DNA is TGTGCCACCAGCAGAGAACAGCACGTAGTTTCACCCCTCCACTTT. Its protein product is CATSREQHVVSPLHF.

The chain couples TRBV7-3 to TRBJ2-2; no firm D call. The CDR3 consists of 14 residues. Germline lookup yields CDR1 SGHTA and CDR2 FQGTGA. Trimming pared 2 bases from V and 4 bases from J, leaving 8 bases between. The CDR3 region has the DNA TGTGCCAGCAGCTTAGGGGTGGGCACCGGGGAGCTGTTTTTT. Its translation: CASSLGVGTGELFF.

The chain couples TRBV12-3 or TRBV12-4 to TRBJ2-7; the D is unclear. Trimming stripped 3 bases from V and 2 bases from J, with 8 bases between. This CDR3 is built from 13 residues. CDR3 sequence reads: CASSFGIPYEQYF. CDR3 nucleotide sequence: TGTGCCAGCAGTTTTGGGATACCCTACGAGCAGTACTTC.

The rearrangement uses TRBV27 and TRBJ2-7; D not resolved. V lost 0 bases and J 2 bases, leaving 8 bases between the germline ends. Germline values: CDR1 MNHEY, CDR2 SMNVEV (reference sequence). The CDR3 sequence is 14 residues long. In DNA form, the CDR3 reads TGTGCCAGCAGTTTATCTGGAGCCGCCTACGAGCAGTACTTC. This gives the protein CASSLSGAAYEQYF.